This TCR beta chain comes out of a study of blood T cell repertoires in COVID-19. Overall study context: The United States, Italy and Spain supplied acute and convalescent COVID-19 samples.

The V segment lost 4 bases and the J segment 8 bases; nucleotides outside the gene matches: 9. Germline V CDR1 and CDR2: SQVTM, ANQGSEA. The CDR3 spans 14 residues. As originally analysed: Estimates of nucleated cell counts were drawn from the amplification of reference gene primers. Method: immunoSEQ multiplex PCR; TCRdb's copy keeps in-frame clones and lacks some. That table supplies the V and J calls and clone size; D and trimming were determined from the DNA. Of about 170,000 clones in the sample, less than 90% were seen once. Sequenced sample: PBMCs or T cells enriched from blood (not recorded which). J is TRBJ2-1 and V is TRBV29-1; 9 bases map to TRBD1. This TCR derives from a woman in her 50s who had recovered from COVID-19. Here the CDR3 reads CSVGLYRGLYEQFF. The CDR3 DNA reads TGCAGCGTTGGCTTATACAGGGGGCTCTATGAGCAGTTCTTC.